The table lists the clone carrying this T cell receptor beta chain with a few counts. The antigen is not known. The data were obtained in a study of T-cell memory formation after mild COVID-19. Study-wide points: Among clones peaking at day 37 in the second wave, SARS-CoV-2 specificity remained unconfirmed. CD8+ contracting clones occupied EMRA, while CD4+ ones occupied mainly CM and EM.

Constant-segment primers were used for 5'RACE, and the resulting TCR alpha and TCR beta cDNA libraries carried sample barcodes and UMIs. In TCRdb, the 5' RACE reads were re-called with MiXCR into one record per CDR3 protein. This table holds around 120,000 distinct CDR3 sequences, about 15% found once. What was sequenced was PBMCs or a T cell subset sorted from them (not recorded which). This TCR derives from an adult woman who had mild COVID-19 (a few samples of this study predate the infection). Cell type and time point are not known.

CDR3 amino acids: CASSPTAKNIQYF. CDR3 coding DNA: TGTGCCAGCAGCCCTACTGCCAAAAACATTCAGTACTTC. The chain joins TRBV9 to TRBJ2-4; D remains ambiguous. The germline gives CDR1 SGDLS, CDR2 YYNGEE. CDR3 size: 13 residues. Deletions cut 4 bases from V and 1 base from J, with 6 bases between.